This T cell receptor (beta chain) was identified in a study of blood T cell repertoires in COVID-19. The overall study: Acute-phase and convalescent COVID-19 samples originated in the United States, Italy and Spain. T cells, B-cell-depleted T cells, or PBMCs provided the cDNA or gDNA that served as material.

Under the authors' procedure: Counts of nucleated cells, estimated from reference gene primer amplification, were obtained. Sequencing was performed with immunoSEQ multiplex PCR; in TCRdb, only in-frame clones are kept and a portion is missing. D and trimming come from the DNA, and the V and J calls and clone size come from that table. The sample holds 65,000 to 75,000 clones; around 78% are singletons and the top ten take roughly a sixth. The CDR3 is 15 residues long. J gave up 4 bases and V 7 bases, and 10 bases lay outside the gene matches. Germline CDR1 and CDR2: MDHEN and SYDVKM. This TCR was recovered from a human donor in a cohort sampled during active COVID-19. The chain joins TRBV28 to TRBJ1-2; 9 nucleotides match TRBD1. Sequenced material: peripheral blood. This chain's CDR3 is CASTDRGGYGYGYTF. CDR3 nucleotide sequence: TGTGCCAGCACCGACAGGGGGGGTTATGGCTATGGCTACACCTTC.